This T cell receptor (beta chain) came from a study of blood T cell repertoires in COVID-19. Study overall: Sites across the United States, Italy and Spain contributed samples from acute and convalescent COVID-19. T cells, B-cell-depleted T cells, or PBMCs supplied cDNA or gDNA.

Germline loops: CDR1 LNHNV, CDR2 YYDKDF (reference sequence). The CDR3 is made up of 13 amino acids. Trimming pared 0 bases from V and 4 bases from J, leaving 7 bases between. Donors were grouped by their self-reported clinical history. About this clone: Additional DNA sequences in this sample encode the identical CDR3.

Profiling relied on immunoSEQ multiplex PCR, and the TCRdb table lists in-frame clones only, not all of them. In the table there are about 480,000 clones, 70% to 90% of which are singletons. V usage is TRBV15 and J usage is TRBJ2-7; D is perhaps TRBD2 (5 bases). Sequenced sample: PBMCs or T cells enriched from blood (not recorded which). This sequence was found in a woman aged 18-29 years with acute COVID-19. CDR3 DNA sequence: TGTGCCACCAGCAGAGATCGGGGATACGAGCAGTACTTC. This codes for CATSRDRGYEQYF.